This TCR beta chain came from a study of patients and donors after allogeneic stem cell transplantation (dated by TCRdb to about 2020). For this clonotype: Its antigen target is currently unknown. Within one base of it there is no much larger clone, and no base qualities were kept.

Library preparation employed RT-PCR. The instrument was a NextSeq 550. Through fastp at Q25 and MiXCR, TCRdb rebuilt clones from the public reads, retaining in-frame beta chains. Identical CDR3 protein sequences are pooled into one entry, listed with their most common genes and DNA. For this sample there are roughly 940,000 distinct CDR3 sequences; 18% appear just once. The top ten hold roughly 6% of the sample. V trim: 4 bases; J trim: 9 bases; unmatched bases: 6. There are 14 amino acids in the CDR3, from cysteine to phenylalanine inclusive. Kept here is only the CDR3 DNA, which spans 42 bases and is read in frame from base 1. For CDR1 and CDR2, the germline V gene lists MNHEY and SVGEGT.

The rearrangement joined TRBV6-2 or TRBV6-3 to TRBJ2-7; a stretch of 13 junction bases matches TRBD2. This sequence originates from a human donor who was either an allogeneic HSCT recipient or a stem cell or donor lymphocyte infusion donor (not recorded which). It is not recorded whose cells these are; they may come from a transplant donor. The sequencing input was blood, either unsorted or a sorted T cell fraction (not recorded which). The sequenced DNA: TGTGCCAGCAGTTGGACTAGCGGGAGACGTGGGCAGTACTTC. This sequence encodes CASSWTSGRRGQYF.